This T cell receptor (beta chain) was sequenced for a study of blood T cell repertoires in COVID-19 (dated by TCRdb to 2019 to 2021). A note on the overall study: Samples from collaborators originated in the United States, Italy and Spain and spanned both the acute and convalescent phases of COVID-19. The samples were drawn from the first 160 participants of the ongoing ImmuneRACE study and from about 1,200 subjects provided by 6 global collaborators. The repertoires were made available in a free public database intended to serve as a resource for research on the immune response to SARS-CoV-2. Nearly every sample came with metadata listing a de-identified subject ID, COVID-19 status, age in years and sex. The dataset comprised deeply sampled blood TCRbeta repertoires from subjects exposed to, actively infected with, or recovered from COVID-19. Where available, HLA class I and class II types were taken from metadata supplied by the sample provider and were not determined by assay-based typing. The material from the prospective study consisted of cDNA or gDNA derived from T cells, B-cell-depleted T cells, or PBMCs. Overall results and qualifications from the work: How much clinical and demographic metadata was included differed by source and by participant, and the metadata was provided uncurated.

Turning to this clone: Its specific antigen is unknown. The input lacks base qualities; no much larger clone sits a single base away. The sample carries other DNA sequences with the same CDR3.

Spanning cysteine to phenylalanine, the CDR3 consists of 13 amino acids. Only the CDR3 DNA is retained, 39 bases long and in frame from the first base. CDR1 and CDR2 are drawn from the germline V gene: KGHSH, LQKENI. V sheds 2 bases and J sheds 1 base, leaving 5 bases between their ends. The immunoSEQ Assay, a bias-controlled multiplex PCR, was used to amplify TCRbeta CDR3 regions from genomic DNA. The study's processing was this. Within the assay, amplification of reference gene primers was used to estimate how many nucleated cells each sample contained. Sequence reads were collapsed and filtered to measure the absolute abundance of every unique TCRbeta CDR3 rearrangement. Productive Simpson clonality was computed per sample as the square root of Simpson's diversity index over productive rearrangements. TCRdb obtained this table from immuneACCESS and retained in-frame rearrangements with V and J assigned. These tables miss some clones; where compared with another copy, unresolved V genes account for less than half of the shortfall, and the remainder is unexplained. The V and J calls and clone size come from that table; D and trimming were worked out from the DNA. This sample holds 90,000 to 120,000 clones; about three quarters were observed only once. Jointly, the top ten make up 4% to 5.5% of the sample.

The collaborating institutions used their own protocols to collect whole blood in K2EDTA tubes. For TCRbeta analysis, collaborators shipped samples as frozen whole blood, isolated PBMCs, or DNA extracted from either of those sample types. This clonotype was obtained from a man between 65 and 85 years old with acute or convalescent COVID-19. The chain couples TRBV18 to TRBJ1-1, with the D gene uncertain. Material: peripheral blood. The DNA is as follows: TGTGCCAGCTCACCAGGGCAGAACACTGAAGCTTTCTTT. Its translation is CASSPGQNTEAFF.